The next 23 T cell receptor beta chains were all read from a single sample in a study of T cell changes during pregnancy in multiple sclerosis. The table came from immunoSEQ multiplex PCR; TCRdb's copy has only in-frame clones and leaves some out. The table has about 20,000 clones, more than 70% seen once; the top ten hold 7.5% to 10%. The source material was CD8+ T cells from peripheral blood mononuclear cells, sampled after pregnancy. The origin of the receptors is a female donor with multiple sclerosis, enrolled in a pregnancy study.

The gene calls are TRBV19 and TRBJ2-1, with D perhaps matching TRBD2 (6 bases). CDR3 length: 12 amino acids. Deletions cut 7 bases from V and 10 bases from J, with 14 bases between. Germline V gene lookup returns CDR1 LNHDA and CDR2 SQIVND (reference sequence). The CDR3 nucleotides read TGTGCCAGTAACTCACTAGCAGCCGAGCAGTTCTTC. This translates into CASNSLAAEQFF. Using reference TRBV19 and TRBJ2-1 for the parts outside the CDR3, the full variable domain is DGGITQSPKYLFRKEGQNVTLSCEQNLNHDAMYWYRQDPGQGLRLIYYSQIVNDFQKGDIAEGYSVSREKKESFPLTVTSAQKNPTAFYLCASNSLAAEQFFGPGTRLTVL.

The rearrangement joins TRBV6-5 to TRBJ2-3; 8 bases fit TRBD2. The CDR3 has 15 amino acids. V trimming: 6 bases; J trimming: 1 base; junction bases outside the gene matches: 6. Germline assignment: CDR1 MNHEY and CDR2 SVGAGI. The CDR3 is CASSYDSGGTDTQYF. In DNA, the CDR3 is TGTGCCAGCAGCTACGATAGCGGGGGCACAGATACGCAGTATTTT.

The chain combines TRBV18 with TRBJ1-5; D not resolved. The V gene's germline CDR1 is KGHSH and CDR2 LQKENI. This CDR3 has 18 amino acids. The germline V and J ends were trimmed by 5 bases and 0 bases, with 20 bases remaining between them. DNA of the CDR3: TGTGCCAGCTCATCAGCGGCCCCGGTAATTAATAGCAATCAGCCCCAGCATTTT. It is translated as CASSSAAPVINSNQPQHF.

The V gene is TRBV11-1, the J gene TRBJ2-2; D possibly corresponds to TRBD2 (6 bases). This CDR3 is 14 amino acids long. In germline, CDR1 is SGHAT, CDR2 FQDESV (reference sequence). V lost 3 bases and J lost 4, with 9 bases in between. CDR3 sequence reads: CASSLRGRTGELFF. CDR3 coding DNA: TGTGCCAGCAGCTTGCGGGGTCGCACCGGGGAGCTGTTTTTT.

This chain links TRBV4-1 with TRBJ2-1, with D maybe TRBD2 (6 bases). CDR1 and CDR2 from the germline V gene are MGHRA and YSYEKL. V was trimmed by 0 bases and J by 7 bases, leaving 16 bases between them. This CDR3 region has 16 residues. CDR3 in amino acids: CASSQDRGRSWNEQFF. CDR3 bases: TGCGCCAGCAGCCAAGATCGGGGGAGGTCCTGGAATGAGCAGTTCTTC.

This chain uses TRBV11-2 with TRBJ2-5, with D possibly TRBD1 on 6 matching bases. This CDR3 has 13 amino acids. Trimming cost V 5 bases and J 4 bases, with 11 bases left between them. CDR1 is SGHAT, CDR2 FQNNGV, per germline. CDR3 amino acids: CASSIQGGETQYF. The DNA of the CDR3 is TGTGCCAGCAGCATACAGGGCGGAGAGACCCAGTACTTC.

The J gene is TRBJ2-7, the V gene TRBV7-9, with a possible D match to TRBD1 (6 bases). V was clipped by 3 bases and J by 5 bases, with 8 bases between them. This CDR3 has 12 amino acids. Germline CDR1 and CDR2: SEHNR and FQNEAQ (reference sequence). CDR3 loop: CASSLRTDEQYF. CDR3 DNA: TGTGCCAGCAGCTTGAGGACAGACGAGCAGTACTTC. Full variable domain (rest looked up from reference TRBV7-9 and TRBJ2-7): DTGVSQNPRHKITKRGQNVTFRCDPISEHNRLYWYRQTLGQGPEFLTYFQNEAQLEKSRLLSDRFSAERPKGSFSTLEIQRTEQGDSAMYLCASSLRTDEQYFGPGTRLTVT.

This chain connects TRBV10-3 to TRBJ2-2, with TRBD2 identical over 10 bases. The CDR3 sequence is 16 residues long. Germline CDR1 is ENHRY and CDR2 is SYGVKD. V lost 11 bases and J lost 1; bases outside the gene matches: 10. CDR3 DNA sequence: TGTGCCTCGCGACTTAGCGGGGGGAGGAACACCGGGGAGCTGTTTTTT. It translates to CASRLSGGRNTGELFF.

Judged by abundance, this clone is medium-sized (0.01 to 0.1%). This chain uses TRBV9 with TRBJ2-1; 8 nucleotides line up with TRBD2. The CDR3 has 15 amino acids. Germline V gene data show CDR1 as SGDLS and CDR2 as YYNGEE. The V and J ends lost 6 bases and 0 bases, in that order; junction bases with no gene match: 5. The CDR3 is CASIKRESSYNEQFF. The CDR3 DNA is TGTGCCAGCATTAAGCGGGAGAGCTCCTACAATGAGCAGTTCTTC.

The chain has TRBV5-8 and TRBJ2-1, with a possible D match to TRBD1 (5 bases). V was clipped by 2 bases and J by 3 bases, with 15 bases between them. CDR1 SGHTS and CDR2 YDEGEE come from the germline V gene. The CDR3 consists of 16 residues. CDR3 loop: CASSLTGVLFYNEQFF. The CDR3 DNA follows: TGTGCCAGCAGCTTAACAGGAGTCCTTTTCTACAATGAGCAGTTCTTC.

The rearrangement joins TRBV15 to TRBJ2-3, with TRBD2 identical over 7 bases. Germline V gives CDR1 LNHNV, CDR2 YYDKDF (reference sequence). The CDR3 sequence is 16 residues long. The ends lost 0 bases at V and 4 bases at J; junction bases unmatched: 7. The CDR3 DNA reads as TGTGCCACCAGCAGAGATGGCGCGGGGGTGGCAGATACGCAGTATTTT. It codes for CATSRDGAGVADTQYF.

This clone was observed a handful of times. V gene TRBV19 combines with J gene TRBJ1-1; D ambiguous. This CDR3 comprises 14 residues. V dropped 5 bases and J dropped 4 bases, with 14 bases sitting between them. The V gene's germline CDR1 is LNHDA and CDR2 SQIVND (reference sequence). CDR3 DNA: TGTGCCAGTAGTCTGAGGATCCAGTCCACTGAAGCTTTCTTT. Translation: CASSLRIQSTEAFF. Using reference TRBV19 and TRBJ1-1 for the parts outside the CDR3, the full variable domain is DGGITQSPKYLFRKEGQNVTLSCEQNLNHDAMYWYRQDPGQGLRLIYYSQIVNDFQKGDIAEGYSVSREKKESFPLTVTSAQKNPTAFYLCASSLRIQSTEAFFGQGTRLTVV.

The CDR3 bases are TGTGCCAGCAGTTCGGAGGGCACTGAAGCTTTCTTT. Translated, it gives CASSSEGTEAFF. V usage is TRBV6-6 and J usage is TRBJ1-1; D remains unclear. V was pared by 4 bases and J by 4 bases, with 7 bases between. The length of the CDR3 is 12 residues. CDR1 and CDR2 from the germline V gene are MNHNY and SVGAGI (reference sequence).

The chain carries TRBV6-6 and TRBJ2-7; D remains unclear. V lost 7 bases, J lost 3 bases, and 13 bases lay in between. The CDR3 length is 13 residues. The V gene's germline CDR1 is MNHNY and CDR2 SVGAGI (reference sequence). The CDR3 coding sequence is TGTGCCAGCATTTCGAATGAGTTCTACGAGCAGTACTTC. This encodes CASISNEFYEQYF.

The CDR3 DNA reads as TGTGCCAGTAGTCCCACAGGGAGTATACGGGGTGGGCAGTTCTTC. Its translation: CASSPTGSIRGGQFF. The genes are TRBV19 and TRBJ2-1; TRBD1 is a possible D gene (6 bases). There are 15 residues in the CDR3. CDR1 LNHDA and CDR2 SQIVND come from the germline V gene (reference sequence). Trimming pared 5 bases from V and 12 bases from J, leaving 23 bases between.

V is TRBV27 and J is TRBJ2-1; 7 nucleotides line up with TRBD2. V shed 3 bases and J 4 bases; nucleotides not matched to a gene: 6. Germline V lookup: CDR1 MNHEY, CDR2 SMNVEV (reference sequence). CDR3 length: 15 amino acids. CDR3 in amino acids: CASSLSSGYYNEQFF. CDR3 DNA: TGTGCCAGCAGTTTGAGTAGCGGGTATTACAATGAGCAGTTCTTC.

This clone has only one observation. The chain recombines TRBV7-9 with TRBJ2-3; unclear D gene. This CDR3 is built from 13 residues. Germline V lookup: CDR1 SEHNR, CDR2 FQNEAQ (reference sequence). Trimming left V 2 bases short and J 8 bases short, with 11 bases between. The CDR3 sequence: CASSLPVEPTQYF. In nucleotides, the CDR3 is TGTGCCAGCAGCTTACCTGTGGAGCCTACGCAGTATTTT.

The rearrangement joins TRBV11-3 to TRBJ2-1; TRBD2 matches 7 bases. The V segment lost 5 bases and the J segment 2 bases; nucleotides outside the gene matches: 3. Germline V gene data show CDR1 as SGHNT and CDR2 as YENEEA. The CDR3 spans 14 residues. The CDR3: CASSTGLAYNEQFF. CDR3 coding DNA: TGTGCCAGCAGCACCGGACTAGCCTACAATGAGCAGTTCTTC.

The chain uses TRBV11-1 and TRBJ2-7, with D hard to call. V shed 1 base and J shed 2 bases, with 12 bases lying between them. There are 15 residues in the CDR3. Looked up from germline, CDR1 is SGHAT and CDR2 is FQDESV (reference sequence). The chain's CDR3 is CASSLVQRNPYEQYF. CDR3 bases: TGTGCCAGCAGCTTAGTGCAGAGGAATCCCTACGAGCAGTACTTC.

This chain uses TRBV27 with TRBJ1-1; the D gene is possibly TRBD1 (5 bases). V was cut by 3 bases and J by 1 base, with 9 bases left in between. This CDR3 comprises 14 residues. CDR1 is MNHEY, CDR2 SMNVEV, per germline (reference sequence). CDR3 bases: TGTGCCAGCAGTTTGGGGCAGCAGAACACTGAAGCTTTCTTT. Protein product: CASSLGQQNTEAFF.

The chain links TRBV27 to TRBJ1-2; D is unresolved. Germline V CDR1 and CDR2: MNHEY, SMNVEV (reference sequence). V lost 7 bases to trimming and J lost 4 bases, with 19 bases between them. The CDR3 consists of 15 residues. CDR3 nucleotide sequence: TGTGCCAGCACCCCCCACTTAGGGAGCGGCTATGGCTACACCTTC. This translates into CASTPHLGSGYGYTF.

V gene TRBV11-2 combines with J gene TRBJ1-5; 7 bases line up with TRBD1. With 5 bases clipped from V and 0 bases from J, the junction kept 7 bases outside the gene matches. Germline CDR1 and CDR2: SGHAT and FQNNGV. The CDR3 contains 16 residues. This CDR3 is CASSPGTVYSNQPQHF. DNA of the CDR3: TGTGCCAGCAGCCCCGGGACAGTTTATAGCAATCAGCCCCAGCATTTT.

This sequence joins TRBV11-2 and TRBJ2-3; TRBD1 might be the D (6 bases). CDR3 length equals 15 residues. Trimming left V 0 bases short and J 2 bases short, with 9 bases between. Germline V gene lookup returns CDR1 SGHAT and CDR2 FQNNGV. In nucleotides, the CDR3 is TGTGCCAGCAGCTTAGATTACAGGGTCACAGATACGCAGTATTTT. Translation: CASSLDYRVTDTQYF.